The source of this TCR beta chain is a study of Graves' ophthalmopathy and Graves' hyperthyroidism. Overall study findings and caveats: Also, most clonotypes expanded in the thyroid above 0.001 frequency appeared in blood.

RNA transcripts served as template for amplifying TCR beta CDR3 sequences. First-round RT-PCR relied on HTBI primers, and a second-round multiplex PCR came next. TCRdb processed the multiplex PCR reads anew with MiXCR; each CDR3 protein has one entry. In the table there are roughly 350,000 distinct CDR3 sequences, about a sixth of which are singletons. This clonotype was observed at least ten times. Its target is unknown. The V gene end was trimmed by 10 bases and the J gene end by 5 bases; junction bases not matched to a gene: 5. Germline lookup yields CDR1 SGHRS and CDR2 YFSETQ. CDR3 length: 13 amino acids. Stable hyperthyroidism was defined by absence of ophthalmopathy within 18 months of follow-up. Establishment of the diagnosis relied upon clinical symptoms, serum thyroxine, TRAb, thyroid ultrasound and orbital computed tomography.

V and J are TRBV5-1 and TRBJ2-4, with 11 nucleotides matching TRBD1. Sequencing was carried out using peripheral blood. The receptor was derived from an adult woman with stable Graves' hyperthyroidism. The CDR3 region is CARMDRGQNIQYF. The CDR3 DNA is TGCGCCCGCATGGACAGGGGGCAAAACATTCAGTACTTC.